Listed below are T cell receptor beta chains from one sample, sequenced in a study of long-term antiretroviral therapy in people with HIV. Profiled with immunoSEQ multiplex PCR; TCRdb holds only in-frame clones, not every one. The sample records around 26,000 clones, over 70% being singletons. Sequences were derived from unsorted PBMCs, sampled 1.1 years before starting antiretroviral therapy. The receptors were gathered from a woman in her thirties with HIV. CDR3s include the opening cysteine and the closing phenylalanine or tryptophan. A D gene is named only where the DNA matches it firmly. The size entry is marked missing in some rows and otherwise reads once, few, many or a size class.

size,D,J,V,CDR3,DNA
-,TRBD1,TRBJ1-6,TRBV4-2,CASSQTGDSPLHF,TGTGCCAGCAGCCAAACAGGGGACTCACCCCTCCACTTT
-,-,TRBJ1-6,TRBV5-4,CASSLDSSYNSPLHF,TGTGCCAGCAGCTTGGACAGCTCCTATAATTCACCCCTCCACTTT
once,-,TRBJ2-1,TRBV19,CATSLSGYSYNEQFF,TGTGCCACTTCCTTGTCGGGGTACTCCTACAATGAGCAGTTCTTC
once,TRBD1,TRBJ2-1,TRBV19,CASTPAQGAFNEQFF,TGTGCCAGTACCCCTGCCCAGGGGGCCTTCAATGAGCAGTTCTTC
-,-,TRBJ2-2,TRBV6-5,CASSYSRRGTGELFF,TGTGCCAGCAGTTACTCGAGGAGGGGCACCGGGGAGCTGTTTTTT
-,-,TRBJ2-1,TRBV6-1,CASRPIDRANEQFF,TGTGCCAGCAGACCCATAGATAGGGCCAATGAGCAGTTCTTC
-,-,TRBJ2-2,TRBV6-6,CASSSPPSANTGELFF,TGTGCCAGCAGTTCCCCACCCTCCGCGAACACCGGGGAGCTGTTTTTT
-,-,TRBJ2-5,TRBV11-1,CASSPGQSQETQYF,TGTGCCAGCAGCCCTGGACAGTCCCAAGAGACCCAGTACTTC
-,-,TRBJ1-1,TRBV7-9,CASSYSTLGTEAFF,TGTGCCAGCAGTTACTCCACCCTGGGCACTGAAGCTTTCTTT
-,TRBD2,TRBJ2-2,TRBV10-3,CAISGSLAGVTGELFF,TGTGCCATCAGTGGATCACTAGCGGGGGTTACCGGGGAGCTGTTTTTT
-,-,TRBJ1-5,TRBV7-9,CASSLGTKNQPQHF,TGTGCCAGCAGCTTGGGGACAAAAAATCAGCCCCAGCATTTT
-,-,TRBJ1-5,TRBV10-2,CASRDYSNQPQHF,TGCGCCAGCAGGGACTATAGCAATCAGCCCCAGCATTTT
-,-,TRBJ2-1,TRBV6-1,CASSSRRGNEQFF,TGTGCCAGCAGTAGCCGGCGGGGCAATGAGCAGTTCTTC
-,-,TRBJ2-7,TRBV5-8,CASSLERGSYEQYF,TGTGCCAGCAGCTTGGAAAGAGGATCCTACGAGCAGTACTTC
few,-,TRBJ1-2,TRBV11-2,CASSLDHVRTYGYTF,TGTGCCAGCAGCTTAGATCATGTGCGCACATATGGCTACACCTTC
-,-,TRBJ2-1,TRBV6-6,CASSHGTTRGNEQFF,TGTGCCAGCAGTCACGGGACAACAAGGGGCAATGAGCAGTTCTTC
-,-,TRBJ1-2,TRBV29-1,CSVEVVTVPNYGYTF,TGCAGCGTTGAGGTAGTTACAGTCCCAAACTATGGCTACACCTTC
few,TRBD1,TRBJ2-5,TRBV27,CASSLSNRGETQYF,TGTGCCAGCAGTTTATCGAACAGGGGAGAGACCCAGTACTTC
-,-,TRBJ1-2,TRBV9,CASAKVGYGYTF,TGTGCCAGCGCGAAAGTGGGCTATGGCTACACCTTC
-,-,TRBJ2-3,TRBV5-1,CASGPRGAVDTQYF,TGCGCCAGCGGCCCGAGGGGGGCCGTAGATACGCAGTATTTT
-,-,TRBJ2-5,TRBV27,CASSFRGETQYF,TGTGCCAGCAGTTTTCGGGGAGAGACCCAGTACTTC
few,TRBD1,TRBJ1-2,TRBV2,CASTVTGGYGYTF,TGTGCCAGCACTGTCACAGGGGGGTATGGCTACACCTTC
-,-,TRBJ1-5,TRBV7-9,CASGGDQPQHF,TGTGCCAGCGGGGGGGATCAGCCCCAGCATTTT
-,TRBD1,TRBJ1-1,TRBV14,CASSQLDRVNSEAFF,TGTGCCAGCAGCCAACTCGACAGGGTGAATTCTGAAGCTTTCTTT
-,-,TRBJ2-1,TRBV4-1,CASSQAAGTPGSRPYNEQFF,TGCGCCAGCAGCCAAGCAGCCGGGACACCAGGTAGTCGCCCCTACAATGAGCAGTTCTTC
-,TRBD1,TRBJ1-6,TRBV11-2,CASSLETGGHNSPLHF,TGTGCCAGCAGCTTAGAGACAGGGGGCCATAATTCACCCCTCCACTTT